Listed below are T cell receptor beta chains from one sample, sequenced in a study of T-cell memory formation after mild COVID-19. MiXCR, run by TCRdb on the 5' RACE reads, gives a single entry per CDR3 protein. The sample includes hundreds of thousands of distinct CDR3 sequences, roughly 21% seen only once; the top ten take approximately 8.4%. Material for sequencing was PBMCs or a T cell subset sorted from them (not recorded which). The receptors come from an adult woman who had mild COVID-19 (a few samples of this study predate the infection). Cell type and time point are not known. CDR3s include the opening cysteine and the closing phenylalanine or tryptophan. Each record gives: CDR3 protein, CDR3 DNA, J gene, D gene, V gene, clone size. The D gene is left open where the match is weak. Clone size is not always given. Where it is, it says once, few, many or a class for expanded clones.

CASSWDLNYGYTF,TGTGCCAGCTCTTGGGACCTCAACTATGGCTACACCTTC,TRBJ1-2,-,TRBV7-2,-
CASSQGIANTEAFF,TGTGCCAGCAGCCAAGGCATAGCGAACACTGAAGCTTTCTTT,TRBJ1-1,-,TRBV4-2,few
CSASRMSQNTEAFF,TGCAGTGCTAGCCGAATGTCTCAGAACACTGAAGCTTTCTTT,TRBJ1-1,-,TRBV20-1,few
CASSQGGTDNQPQHF,TGCGCCAGCAGCCAAGGAGGGACAGACAATCAGCCCCAGCATTTT,TRBJ1-5,TRBD1,TRBV4-1,few
CASSVGGENTEAFF,TGTGCCAGCAGCGTAGGGGGAGAGAACACTGAAGCTTTCTTT,TRBJ1-1,-,TRBV9,few
CASSLPGQGQYF,TGCGCCAGCAGCTTGCCGGGACAGGGGCAGTACTTC,TRBJ2-7,TRBD1,TRBV5-1,once
CASRLLGEAFF,TGTGCCAGCAGGCTACTCGGTGAAGCTTTCTTT,TRBJ1-1,-,TRBV6-5,-
CASSATGTPYGYTF,TGTGCCAGCAGCGCTACAGGTACCCCTTATGGCTACACCTTC,TRBJ1-2,-,TRBV9,few
CASSSPRDYPQETQYF,TGTGCCAGCAGTTCCCCCCGGGACTACCCCCAAGAGACCCAGTACTTC,TRBJ2-5,TRBD2,TRBV7-2,few
CASSLVGLLPGDYTF,TGTGCCAGCAGCTTAGTAGGCCTACTCCCGGGGGACTACACCTTC,TRBJ1-2,-,TRBV7-9,few
CASSALTGGDGYTF,TGCGCCAGCAGCGCGTTAACAGGGGGCGATGGCTACACCTTC,TRBJ1-2,TRBD1,TRBV5-1,-
CASRSRIIQEQYF,TGTGCCAGCAGGAGCAGGATCATCCAGGAGCAGTACTTC,TRBJ2-7,-,TRBV6-5,-
CASNRPGTYGYTF,TGTGCCAGCAACCGCCCCGGTACCTATGGCTACACCTTC,TRBJ1-2,-,TRBV7-9,few
CASSVALASYNEQFF,TGTGCCAGCAGCGTAGCACTAGCAAGCTACAATGAGCAGTTCTTC,TRBJ2-1,-,TRBV9,-
CATSRTRDRADNEQFF,TGTGCCACCAGCAGAACCCGGGACAGGGCTGACAATGAGCAGTTCTTC,TRBJ2-1,TRBD1,TRBV15,-
CASSDTSGGLETQYF,TGTGCCAGTAGTGATACTAGCGGGGGTTTAGAGACCCAGTACTTC,TRBJ2-5,TRBD2,TRBV19,-
CASTSLAGQNYGYTF,TGTGCCAGCACATCCCTCGCAGGACAGAACTATGGCTACACCTTC,TRBJ1-2,-,TRBV27,-
CSVEEDNTDTQYF,TGCAGCGTTGAAGAAGACAACACAGATACGCAGTATTTT,TRBJ2-3,-,TRBV29-1,few
CASSPAVSGGTTQYF,TGTGCCAGCAGCCCAGCGGTCTCGGGTGGGACAACGCAGTATTTT,TRBJ2-3,-,TRBV7-6,-
CASSVGQLSGGNEKLFF,TGTGCCAGCAGCGTGGGACAGCTCTCAGGGGGTAATGAAAAACTGTTTTTT,TRBJ1-4,TRBD1,TRBV9,-
CASSQDRGMNTEAFF,TGTGCCAGCAGCCAAGATCGGGGAATGAACACTGAAGCTTTCTTT,TRBJ1-1,-,TRBV4-2,-
CSAERLTSGQPYAF,TGCAGTGCCGAGAGACTAACGTCGGGACAGCCGTACGCCTTC,TRBJ1-2,TRBD1,TRBV20-1,-
CASSPGQGSYSYGYTF,TGTGCCAGCAGTCCCGGACAGGGGAGTTATAGCTATGGCTACACCTTC,TRBJ1-2,TRBD1,TRBV3-1,few
CATSPGGTGPTEQFF,TGTGCCACCAGTCCCGGGGGGACAGGACCTACCGAGCAGTTCTTC,TRBJ2-1,-,TRBV24-1,-
CASSEYGTGAEQYF,TGTGCCAGCAGTGAATATGGGACAGGGGCTGAGCAGTACTTC,TRBJ2-7,TRBD1,TRBV6-1,-
CASSLFSYTF,TGTGCCAGCAGCCTGTTTAGCTACACCTTC,TRBJ1-2,-,TRBV11-1,few
CASSLTASGRRTDTQYF,TGCGCCAGCAGCTTGACGGCTAGCGGGAGGCGCACAGATACGCAGTATTTT,TRBJ2-3,TRBD2,TRBV5-1,many
CASREEGLGTEAFF,TGTGCCAGCAGGGAGGAGGGATTGGGCACTGAAGCTTTCTTT,TRBJ1-1,-,TRBV7-9,-
CASSSLQGESTEAFF,TGTGCCAGCAGTTCGTTACAAGGGGAGAGCACTGAAGCTTTCTTT,TRBJ1-1,-,TRBV6-2/TRBV6-3,-
CASSVDGGNPNTGELFF,TGTGCCAGCAGCGTAGATGGAGGAAACCCGAACACCGGGGAGCTGTTTTTT,TRBJ2-2,-,TRBV9,few
CASSLGFGYGSSYNEQFF,TGTGCCAGCAGCTTAGGTTTTGGATACGGGAGTTCCTACAATGAGCAGTTCTTC,TRBJ2-1,-,TRBV7-2,-
CASRQTGTSGKHDPDTQYF,TGTGCCAGCCGCCAAACGGGGACTAGCGGGAAGCACGACCCAGATACGCAGTATTTT,TRBJ2-3,TRBD2,TRBV3-1,-
CASIPGGTGELFF,TGTGCCAGCATCCCAGGGGGCACCGGGGAGCTGTTTTTT,TRBJ2-2,TRBD1,TRBV2,few
CASKGLANTDTQYF,TGTGCCAGCAAGGGACTAGCCAACACAGATACGCAGTATTTT,TRBJ2-3,TRBD2,TRBV7-3,-
CASRIGLAGATDTQYF,TGTGCCAGCAGGATTGGACTAGCGGGAGCTACAGATACGCAGTATTTT,TRBJ2-3,TRBD2,TRBV12-3/TRBV12-4,once
CASSQGLAGGYEQYF,TGCGCCAGCAGCCAAGGTTTAGCGGGAGGATACGAGCAGTACTTC,TRBJ2-7,TRBD2,TRBV4-1,many
CASGGPYEQYF,TGTGCGTCGGGGGGGCCCTACGAGCAGTACTTC,TRBJ2-7,TRBD2,TRBV12-3/TRBV12-4,-
CASSFYLTSSYEQYF,TGTGCCAGCAGCTTTTACTTAACTAGCAGCTACGAGCAGTACTTC,TRBJ2-7,-,TRBV7-2,few
CASSILAQSYEQYF,TGTGCCAGTAGTATCTTGGCCCAGAGCTACGAGCAGTACTTC,TRBJ2-7,-,TRBV19,many
CASSLETGVNQPQHF,TGCGCCAGCAGCCTAGAGACAGGGGTCAATCAGCCCCAGCATTTT,TRBJ1-5,TRBD1,TRBV5-1,-
CASSLVSGGEFF,TGTGCCAGCAGCTTGGTTAGCGGGGGGGAGTTCTTC,TRBJ2-1,TRBD2,TRBV5-6,many
CASSLEASMNTEAFF,TGTGCCAGCAGCTTAGAGGCCTCTATGAACACTGAAGCTTTCTTT,TRBJ1-1,-,TRBV7-2,-
CASSYAITSGGSYEQYF,TGTGCCAGCAGCTACGCCATAACTAGCGGGGGTTCCTACGAGCAGTACTTC,TRBJ2-7,TRBD2,TRBV27,-
CASSRGGLDTDTQYF,TGTGCCAGCAGCCGGGGGGGCCTCGACACAGATACGCAGTATTTT,TRBJ2-3,TRBD2,TRBV9,-
CASSPRGQGEGYTF,TGTGCCAGCAGCCCCAGGGGACAGGGAGAAGGCTACACCTTC,TRBJ1-2,TRBD1,TRBV7-2,-
CAWSGQAGNQPQHF,TGTGCCTGGAGTGGCCAGGCAGGCAATCAGCCCCAGCATTTT,TRBJ1-5,-,TRBV30,-
CASSLAGTSGLNEQFF,TGTGCCAGCAGTTTAGCCGGGACTAGCGGACTCAATGAGCAGTTCTTC,TRBJ2-1,TRBD2,TRBV7-9,-
CASSLTAATGELFF,TGCGCCAGCAGCTTAACCGCCGCCACCGGGGAGCTGTTTTTT,TRBJ2-2,-,TRBV5-1,many
CAWSTRLNTEAFF,TGTGCCTGGTCTACTCGGCTCAACACTGAAGCTTTCTTT,TRBJ1-1,-,TRBV30,once
CASSRGTGGFSGNTIYF,TGTGCCAGCAGCCGAGGGACAGGGGGATTCTCTGGAAACACCATATATTTT,TRBJ1-3,TRBD1,TRBV7-8,-
CASSKSSNTEAFF,TGTGCCAGCAGCAAGTCCTCGAACACTGAAGCTTTCTTT,TRBJ1-1,-,TRBV7-9,-
CSAKKGLAGSTDTQYF,TGCAGTGCTAAAAAGGGACTAGCGGGAAGCACAGATACGCAGTATTTT,TRBJ2-3,TRBD2,TRBV20-1,-
CASSRTIKETQYF,TGTGCCAGCAGCCGTACAATCAAAGAGACCCAGTACTTC,TRBJ2-5,-,TRBV7-3,-